The 18 T cell receptor beta chains below all came from one sample that was sequenced in a study of regulatory T cells in long-lasting Graves disease. Regarding time point: newly diagnosed GD, antithyroid drugs for less than 3 months. The TCR library was prepared using RNA isolated from PBMCs. According to the study, TCR beta libraries were built with iRepertoire HTBI primers and CDR3-region Arm-PCR. TCRdb itself ran the multiplex PCR reads through MiXCR, one entry per CDR3 protein. The sample comprises approximately 470,000 distinct CDR3 sequences, under 20% of which are singletons, and less than 15% rests with the top ten. These data also featured in a second study, about T cells in Graves' hyperthyroidism and ophthalmopathy.

The source was peripheral blood mononuclear cells (PBMCs), collected at new diagnosis, from a patient treated with antithyroid drugs. The receptor source for this set is a man aged 35 to 55 with Graves disease.

This clonotype has a count of ten or more. The chain employs TRBV3-1 and TRBJ2-1, with 8 positions matching TRBD2. There are 13 residues in the CDR3. The germline V gene encodes CDR1 LGHDT and CDR2 YNNKEL (reference sequence). Unmatched junction bases numbered 6, after V lost 4 bases and J lost 10 bases. This CDR3 is CASSRRLASEQFF. The CDR3 coding sequence is TGTGCCAGCAGCCGTCGACTAGCGAGCGAGCAGTTCTTC.

This clonotype was observed a handful of times. Given a much more abundant clone one base away, this may be a read error. This sequence joins TRBV12-3 or TRBV12-4 and TRBJ1-1; 7 nucleotides line up with TRBD1. This CDR3 region has 14 residues. V lost 4 bases and J lost 1; bases outside the gene matches: 3. DNA for the CDR3: TGTGCCAGCAGTTGGGGACAGACGAACACTGAAGCTTTCTTT. This translates into CASSWGQTNTEAFF.

This clonotype has a handful of counts. J is TRBJ2-6 and V is TRBV9, with 10 bases identical to TRBD1. The V gene end was trimmed by 4 bases and the J gene end by 2 bases; junction bases not matched to a gene: 6. Germline CDR1 reads SGDLS; CDR2 reads YYNGEE. The CDR3 loop spans 17 amino acids. The CDR3, as DNA: TGTGCCAGCAGCCCTCGGGACAGGGGTACTGGGGCCAACGTCCTGACTTTC. Its protein product is CASSPRDRGTGANVLTF.

This clonotype has at least ten counts. The chain is built from TRBV14 and TRBJ2-1; tentatively, D is TRBD1 (5 bases). With 1 base removed from V and 9 bases from J, the gap between germline ends came to 16 bases. Germline CDR1 reads SGHDN; CDR2 reads FVKESK. The CDR3 covers 15 residues. The CDR3 DNA follows: TGTGCCAGCAGCCAAGTTTCCCTCAGCAGGGCTGAGCAGTTCTTC. Its protein is CASSQVSLSRAEQFF.

Points on this clonotype: This may arise from a read error, as a much more abundant clone is one base away. V gene TRBV6-9 combines with J gene TRBJ2-1; 8 bases are shared with TRBD1. Looked up from germline, CDR1 is MNHGY and CDR2 is SVAAGI. V dropped 3 bases and J dropped 9; count of bases not matched to a gene: 16. The CDR3 spans 17 residues. CDR3 amino acids: CASSYLATGVGFFEQFF. The CDR3 DNA is TGTGCCAGCAGTTACTTGGCGACAGGGGTCGGTTTCTTTGAGCAGTTCTTC.

This clonotype was seen more than once but under ten times. The CDR3 DNA is TGCAGTGCTAGTTTGGGGGCTAGGGATGAGCAGTACTTC. The encoded protein is CSASLGARDEQYF. The chain couples TRBV20-1 to TRBJ2-7; possibly TRBD1 for D (6 bases). The CDR3 extends over 13 amino acids. Trimming cost V 3 bases and J 7 bases, with 16 bases left between them. Germline CDR1 and CDR2: DFQATT and SNEGSKA (reference sequence).

This clonotype was recorded many times. The chain carries TRBV20-1 and TRBJ1-2, with TRBD1 identical over 12 bases. This CDR3 contains 14 residues. J gave up 8 bases and V 0 bases, and 4 bases lay outside the gene matches. The germline V gene encodes CDR1 DFQATT and CDR2 SNEGSKA (reference sequence). This CDR3 is CSAREGTGGRGYTF. The DNA for the CDR3 is TGCAGTGCTAGAGAAGGGACAGGGGGCAGAGGCTACACCTTC.

This clonotype was found many times. The rearrangement joins TRBV28 to TRBJ1-5; 8 bases fit TRBD1. V dropped 1 base and J dropped 4; count of bases not matched to a gene: 6. The germline V gene has CDR1 MDHEN and CDR2 SYDVKM. The length of the CDR3 is 16 residues. CDR3 loop: CASSLSGGAGNQPQHF. The CDR3, as DNA: TGTGCCAGCAGTTTATCAGGGGGCGCAGGTAATCAGCCCCAGCATTTT.

This clonotype was picked up many times. This chain links TRBV10-3 with TRBJ1-1; no reliable D call. The germline V and J ends were trimmed by 4 bases and 1 base, with 1 base remaining between them. The CDR3 is made up of 11 amino acids. Germline-derived CDR1 and CDR2 are ENHRY and SYGVKD. This chain's CDR3 is CAISANTEAFF. The CDR3 DNA sequence: TGTGCCATCAGTGCGAACACTGAAGCTTTCTTT.

This clonotype has just a few counts. V gene TRBV20-1 combines with J gene TRBJ1-1, with 7 nucleotides matching TRBD1. This CDR3 is built from 13 residues. V lost 6 bases and J lost 2; bases outside the gene matches: 6. Germline CDR1 DFQATT, CDR2 SNEGSKA (reference sequence). CDR3 in DNA: TGCAGTGCAACGGGACAGAGTAACACTGAAGCTTTCTTT. Its protein is CSATGQSNTEAFF.

Notes on this clonotype: A much larger clone lies a single base off, so this may be a read error. The V and J genes are TRBV6-2 or TRBV6-3 and TRBJ1-2; 9 nucleotides line up with TRBD1. Germline assignment: CDR1 MNHEY and CDR2 SVGEGT. The CDR3 has 13 residues. The CDR3 sequence: CASGTGRNYDYTF. The CDR3 DNA reads TGTGCCAGCGGGACAGGGCGTAACTATGACTACACCTTC.

This clonotype occurred many times. The chain is built from TRBV11-2 and TRBJ2-1, with no clear D. Trimming cost V 7 bases and J 4 bases, with 11 bases left between them. The CDR3 is 13 amino acids. CDR1 and CDR2 from the germline V gene are SGHAT and FQNNGV. CDR3 region: CASTLNAYNEQFF. CDR3 bases: TGTGCCAGCACCCTAAACGCATACAATGAGCAGTTCTTC.

This clonotype was recorded at least ten times. The rearrangement links TRBV15 to TRBJ2-7, with 8 bases fitting TRBD1. In germline, CDR1 is LNHNV, CDR2 YYDKDF (reference sequence). This CDR3 comprises 13 residues. V lost 6 bases, J lost 3 bases, and 4 bases stayed unmatched. This CDR3 reads CATSTGQGYEQYF. The DNA of the CDR3 is TGTGCCACCAGTACCGGACAGGGCTACGAGCAGTACTTC.

This clonotype showed up many times. The chain joins TRBV29-1 to TRBJ2-1; 7 positions match TRBD2. Unmatched junction bases numbered 19, after V lost 4 bases and J lost 7 bases. The CDR3 contains 17 residues. Germline loops: CDR1 SQVTM, CDR2 ANQGSEA. The CDR3 region is CSVAPHRAGVNKNEQFF. CDR3 bases: TGCAGCGTTGCCCCTCACCGGGCGGGAGTCAACAAGAATGAGCAGTTCTTC.

This clonotype was observed a handful of times. A junction end diverges from the germline sequence, so it may reflect a read error. V usage is TRBV5-1 and J usage is TRBJ2-4, with D perhaps given as TRBD1 or TRBD2 (5 bases each). Per the germline V gene, CDR1 is SGHRS and CDR2 is YFSETQ. The CDR3 runs 14 residues. CDR3 protein: CASSLAGTKNIQYF. As DNA, the CDR3 is TGTGCCAGCAGCTTAGCCGGGACGAAAAACATTCAGTACTTC.

The chain recombines TRBV18 with TRBJ2-4, with D perhaps TRBD1 (6 bases). The CDR3 sequence is 16 residues long. V was pared by 2 bases and J by 0 bases, with 11 bases between. Germline V gene data show CDR1 as KGHSH and CDR2 as LQKENI. The CDR3 reads CASSPTDRIAKNIQYF. The DNA of the CDR3 is TGTGCCAGCTCACCAACAGACAGGATAGCCAAAAACATTCAGTACTTC.

This clonotype was recorded a few times. The gene calls are TRBV12-3 or TRBV12-4 and TRBJ1-1; no clear D gene. V lost 3 bases and J lost 0, with 8 bases in between. This CDR3 has 14 residues. The CDR3 loop reads CASSFWRLNTEAFF. The CDR3 DNA follows: TGTGCCAGCAGTTTTTGGAGATTGAACACTGAAGCTTTCTTT.

The gene calls are TRBV5-1 and TRBJ1-6, with D possibly matching TRBD1 (5 bases). In germline, CDR1 is SGHRS, CDR2 YFSETQ. The CDR3 contains 16 residues. V shed 0 bases and J shed 8 bases, with 15 bases lying between them. The CDR3 coding sequence is TGCGCCAGCAGCTTGGCTTGGACGAGGGGACATTCACCCCTCCACTTT. This sequence encodes CASSLAWTRGHSPLHF.